One and the same sample provided the 18 T cell receptor beta chains below, sequenced in a study of T cell responses to AZD1222 COVID-19 vaccine. The assay was immunoSEQ multiplex PCR, and TCRdb's table has in-frame clones only and misses some. Here the sample spans 55,000 to 70,000 clones, 88% being singletons. The specimen was peripheral blood, collected on day 0 of AZD1222 vaccination. All receptors derive from an adult in good health.

The V gene is TRBV15, the J gene TRBJ1-3, with D possibly being TRBD1 (5 bases). The CDR3 contains 15 residues. Germline V gene lookup returns CDR1 LNHNV and CDR2 YYDKDF (reference sequence). V lost 0 bases and J 3 bases, leaving 9 bases between the germline ends. The DNA for the CDR3 is TGTGCCACCAGCAGAGATCGGGGACTTGGAAACACCATATATTTT. This encodes CATSRDRGLGNTIYF.

A few counts support this clone. The rearrangement uses TRBV6-2 or TRBV6-3 and TRBJ1-5, with D possibly matching TRBD1 (6 bases). V dropped 5 bases and J dropped 12 bases, with 17 bases sitting between them. The length of the CDR3 is 13 residues. The V gene's germline CDR1 is MNHEY and CDR2 SVGEGT. The CDR3 DNA reads TGTGCCAGCAGTCCCCTGAGGGGGGTTCTCCAGCATTTT. It specifies CASSPLRGVLQHF.

The V call is TRBV4-1, the J call TRBJ1-2; 8 nucleotides agree with TRBD1. The CDR3 totals 16 residues. Per germline, CDR1 MGHRA and CDR2 YSYEKL. V dropped 3 bases and J dropped 2; count of bases not matched to a gene: 8. In DNA form, the CDR3 reads TGCGCCAGCAGCCAGCCTATCAGGGGGCGGAACTATGGCTACACCTTC. Amino acid sequence: CASSQPIRGRNYGYTF.

The V call is TRBV12-3 or TRBV12-4, the J call TRBJ1-1; D unclear. The CDR3 spans 12 residues. V was clipped by 6 bases and J by 3 bases, with 8 bases between them. This chain's CDR3 is CASSPRYTEAFF. CDR3 DNA sequence: TGTGCCAGCAGCCCCCGTTACACTGAAGCTTTCTTT.

The chain carries TRBV15 and TRBJ1-3; TRBD1 matches 7 bases. Germline loops: CDR1 LNHNV, CDR2 YYDKDF (reference sequence). The CDR3 is made up of 16 amino acids. Trimming removed 3 bases from V and 0 bases from J; junction bases left unmatched: 5. For the CDR3, the DNA is TGTGCCACCAGCAGGGACAGGTTGAGCTCTGGAAACACCATATATTTT. Translated: CATSRDRLSSGNTIYF.

The rearrangement joins TRBV27 to TRBJ1-6, with D unresolved. The CDR3 runs 12 residues. Between the trimmed V and J ends, which lost 8 bases and 7 bases, there was a span of 9 bases. The V gene's germline CDR1 is MNHEY and CDR2 SMNVEV (reference sequence). The CDR3 loop reads CASGNRNSPLHF. The CDR3 region has the DNA TGTGCCAGCGGAAACAGAAATTCACCCCTCCACTTT.

V usage is TRBV10-2 and J usage is TRBJ2-2; maybe TRBD2 (6 bases). Trimming removed 11 bases at V and 3 bases at J, with 16 bases between. CDR1 WSHSY and CDR2 SAAADI come from the germline V gene. The CDR3 spans 14 residues. DNA for the CDR3: TGCGCCGGGCGGGACCGGAGGGACACCGGGGAGCTGTTTTTT. Protein: CAGRDRRDTGELFF.

J is TRBJ2-1 and V is TRBV6-5, with unresolved D. There are 15 residues in the CDR3. Trimming stripped 7 bases from V and 0 bases from J, with 13 bases between. CDR1 and CDR2 (germline): MNHEY, SVGAGI. The CDR3: CASNSEASSYNEQFF. CDR3 DNA: TGTGCCAGCAATTCTGAGGCGAGCTCCTACAATGAGCAGTTCTTC.

J is TRBJ1-2 and V is TRBV5-4, with 8 bases aligning to TRBD1. After removal of 4 bases from V and 4 bases from J, the junction contained 12 bases not matched to a gene. The CDR3 is 16 amino acids. Germline V lookup: CDR1 SGHNT, CDR2 YYREEE (reference sequence). This CDR3 is CASSNPDRATIYGYTF. DNA for the CDR3: TGTGCCAGCAGCAACCCGGACAGGGCGACTATCTATGGCTACACCTTC.

The chain links TRBV5-4 to TRBJ2-1; 9 positions agree with TRBD2. V gave up 0 bases and J gave up 4 bases; unmatched junction bases: 5. CDR3 length: 16 residues. CDR1 and CDR2 from the germline V gene are SGHNT and YYREEE (reference sequence). The CDR3 region is CASSLGGLAVYNEQFF. In DNA form, the CDR3 reads TGTGCCAGCAGCTTGGGGGGACTAGCTGTGTACAATGAGCAGTTCTTC.

This chain uses TRBV11-2 with TRBJ2-1, with D possibly being TRBD2 (5 bases). Per germline, CDR1 SGHAT and CDR2 FQNNGV. The ends were cut back, 2 bases at V and 14 bases at J, with 16 bases in the middle. The CDR3 is made up of 13 amino acids. The CDR3 bases are TGTGCCAGCAGCTTAATGAGCGGAATAAGTGAGTTCTTC. Its protein is CASSLMSGISEFF. The full variable domain, rest sourced from reference TRBV11-2 and TRBJ2-1, is EAGVAQSPRYKIIEKRQSVAFWCNPISGHATLYWYQQILGQGPKLLIQFQNNGVVDDSQLPKDRFSAERLKGVDSTLKIQPAKLEDSAVYLCASSLMSGISEFFGPGTRLTVL.

V and J are TRBV2 and TRBJ2-1; 9 bases map to TRBD2. Per the germline V gene, CDR1 is SNHLY and CDR2 is FYNNEI. The CDR3 is 17 residues long. J gave up 10 bases and V 2 bases, and 15 bases lay outside the gene matches. In DNA, the CDR3 is TGTGCCAGCAGTGAATCGCCCTGGCTAGCGGGACGCGCCGAGCAGTTCTTC. Translation gives CASSESPWLAGRAEQFF.

This clone has more than one count but fewer than ten. The genes are TRBV30 and TRBJ2-7, with 13 bases aligning to TRBD2. There are 14 residues in the CDR3. After removal of 5 bases from V and 0 bases from J, the junction contained 1 base not matched to a gene. Looked up from germline, CDR1 is GTSNPN and CDR2 is SVGIG (reference sequence). CDR3 nucleotide sequence: TGTGCCTGGGGGACTAGCGGGATCTCCTACGAGCAGTACTTC. Translating gives CAWGTSGISYEQYF.

The chain employs TRBV3-1 (or the pseudogene TRBV3-2) and TRBJ2-1; 8 positions match TRBD2. The CDR3 consists of 15 residues. With V trimmed by 1 base and J by 12 bases, 11 bases remained unmatched. The V gene's germline CDR1 is LGHDT and CDR2 YNNKEL (reference sequence). The CDR3 DNA follows: TGTGCCAGCAGCCAAGTAGACCGCGGGGGGAAGGGGCAGTTCTTC. Translation gives CASSQVDRGGKGQFF.

J is TRBJ1-1 and V is TRBV12-3 or TRBV12-4; D not certain. CDR3 size: 11 residues. Trimming stripped 3 bases from V and 6 bases from J, with 5 bases between. The CDR3 loop reads CASSFSAEAFF. DNA for the CDR3: TGTGCCAGCAGTTTTAGCGCTGAAGCTTTCTTT.

A single count supports this clone. The chain joins TRBV6-5 to TRBJ1-2, with D unresolved. The length of the CDR3 is 13 residues. Trimming took off 10 bases at V and 2 bases at J, with 14 bases between the two ends. The germline V gene has CDR1 MNHEY and CDR2 SVGAGI. CDR3 DNA sequence: TGTGCCACTGCGCTGGAGCAGAACTATGGCTACACCTTC. It is translated as CATALEQNYGYTF.

The CDR3 loop is CSVAGLLGGDYGYTF. DNA of the CDR3: TGCAGCGTGGCGGGACTCCTGGGAGGGGACTATGGCTACACCTTC. The J gene is TRBJ1-2, the V gene TRBV29-1, with D possibly being TRBD1 (5 bases). The CDR3 has 15 amino acids. The germline V gene has CDR1 SQVTM and CDR2 ANQGSEA. V lost 6 bases and J lost 3, with 20 bases in between.

The chain links TRBV7-9 to TRBJ1-4; 10 bases fit TRBD1. Germline V gene data show CDR1 as SEHNR and CDR2 as FQNEAQ (reference sequence). Trimming cost V 5 bases and J 8 bases; bases outside gene matches: 11. There are 16 residues in the CDR3. CDR3 protein: CASSRGDRGLQEKLFF. The CDR3 coding sequence is TGTGCCAGCAGCCGAGGGGACAGGGGTTTGCAGGAAAAACTGTTTTTT.